Presented here are 27 T cell receptor beta chains from one specimen sequenced in a study of regulatory T cells in long-lasting Graves disease. The time point denotes: newly diagnosed GD, antithyroid drugs for less than 3 months. Following extraction of RNA from PBMCs, that RNA was used to make the TCR library. TCR beta libraries were built with iRepertoire HTBI primers and Arm-PCR of CDR3 regions. Using its own MiXCR run on the multiplex PCR reads, TCRdb lists one record per CDR3 protein. The table shows under 500,000 distinct CDR3 sequences, with about 17% occurring only once. The sample was also linked to a second study, of T cells in Graves' hyperthyroidism and ophthalmopathy.

This specimen consisted of peripheral blood mononuclear cells (PBMCs), obtained at new diagnosis, from a patient treated with antithyroid drugs. These receptors were obtained from a woman aged 25 to 39 with Graves disease.

This clonotype was found many times. V is TRBV7-9 and J is TRBJ2-3; D unclear. Germline CDR1 and CDR2: SEHNR and FQNEAQ (reference sequence). The CDR3 totals 16 residues. V lost 1 base, J lost 11 bases, and 22 bases lay in between. In DNA form, the CDR3 reads TGTGCCAGCAGCTTAGTCAGCCTCTTCTGGCGGATAGGGCAGTATTTT. Translated: CASSLVSLFWRIGQYF.

The chain joins TRBV2 to TRBJ1-3; a possible D gene is TRBD1 (5 bases). V lost 5 bases and J 2 bases, leaving 13 bases between the germline ends. Germline assignment: CDR1 SNHLY and CDR2 FYNNEI. The CDR3 has 15 amino acids. This CDR3 is CASSPDSLPGNTIYF. The CDR3 nucleotides are TGTGCCAGCAGTCCCGACAGCCTTCCTGGAAACACCATATATTTT.

This clonotype has just one count. With only one base between it and a far larger clone, this is likely a read error. The V call is TRBV20-1, the J call TRBJ2-1; 7 bases are shared with TRBD2. The CDR3 covers 14 residues. Per germline, CDR1 DFQATT and CDR2 SNEGSKA (reference sequence). Trimming removed 8 bases from V and 13 bases from J; junction bases left unmatched: 20. The CDR3 loop is CSSTAGAGRGTQFF. DNA for the CDR3: TGCAGTTCTACGGCGGGAGCGGGACGGGGGACCCAGTTCTTC.

This clonotype was detected many times. V gene TRBV28 combines with J gene TRBJ2-1, with D unresolved. Germline V gene sequence: CDR1 MDHEN, CDR2 SYDVKM. V lost 1 base to trimming and J lost 0 bases, with 7 bases between them. This CDR3 contains 15 residues. CDR3 sequence (DNA): TGTGCCAGCAGTTTATACGGCCCCTCCTACAATGAGCAGTTCTTC. Translated: CASSLYGPSYNEQFF.

This clonotype was detected ten times or more. The rearrangement joins TRBV20-1 to TRBJ1-4; D gene ambiguous. Germline lookup yields CDR1 DFQATT and CDR2 SNEGSKA (reference sequence). The CDR3 contains 13 residues. V lost 5 bases to trimming and J lost 3 bases, with 10 bases between them. This chain's CDR3 is CSASLTANEKLFF. CDR3 coding DNA: TGCAGTGCTTCCCTGACGGCTAATGAAAAACTGTTTTTT.

The chain carries TRBV5-6 and TRBJ2-5; 8 nucleotides align to TRBD2. Germline V gene lookup returns CDR1 SGHDT and CDR2 YYEEEE. V lost 0 bases and J lost 4; bases outside the gene matches: 5. This CDR3 is built from 15 residues. CDR3 DNA: TGTGCCAGCAGCTTGGGAGCGGGAGAAGGAGAGACCCAGTACTTC. Translating it yields CASSLGAGEGETQYF.

The gene calls are TRBV19 and TRBJ2-6, with D uncertain. CDR1 is LNHDA, CDR2 SQIVND, per germline (reference sequence). Trimming took 4 bases from V and 4 from J, leaving 8 bases between them. CDR3 size: 14 residues. The CDR3 DNA reads TGTGCCAGTAGTACAGGATCAGGGGCCAACGTCCTGACTTTC. Translating it yields CASSTGSGANVLTF.

This clonotype was picked up a small number of times. The CDR3 does not end in the conserved phenylalanine or tryptophan, so this is likely a read error. No DNA is shown, since the ends of the CDR3 on it are uncertain; the CDR3 is the one TCRdb lists. V is TRBV27 and J is TRBJ2-7; the DNA was not compared with TRBD2, the D call given in the table. Ends included, the CDR3 has 8 residues. Per germline, CDR1 MNHEY and CDR2 SMNVEV (reference sequence). The CDR3: CASSLIAG.

Many counts were recorded for this clonotype. This chain uses TRBV10-3 with TRBJ2-3; TRBD1 matches 7 bases. The germline CDR1 and CDR2 sequences are ENHRY and SYGVKD. The CDR3 runs 14 residues. Germline trimming cut 7 bases from V and 4 bases from J; bases unmatched to any gene: 8. As DNA, the CDR3 is TGTGCCATCACCGGAACAGGGGCTTCAGATACGCAGTATTTT. This gives the protein CAITGTGASDTQYF.

This clonotype was picked up a small number of times. The chain uses TRBV4-1 and TRBJ2-1, with 11 bases identical to TRBD2. Germline assignment: CDR1 MGHRA and CDR2 YSYEKL. J was trimmed by 10 bases and V by 0 bases; bases with no gene match: 11. This CDR3 spans 17 amino acids. For the CDR3, the DNA is TGCGCCAGCAGCCAAGATTCGGCTAGCGGGAGGCCGGGGGAGCAGTTCTTC. It is translated as CASSQDSASGRPGEQFF.

This clonotype was observed many times. The chain joins TRBV30 to TRBJ2-1; 11 bases line up with TRBD2. The germline V gene encodes CDR1 GTSNPN and CDR2 SVGIG (reference sequence). The CDR3 covers 14 residues. J lost 5 bases, V lost 4 bases, and 4 bases had no gene match. The CDR3 loop reads CAWTPGLADNEQFF. CDR3 nucleotides: TGTGCCTGGACCCCGGGACTAGCGGACAATGAGCAGTTCTTC.

This clonotype has a count of ten or more. The V gene is TRBV27, the J gene TRBJ2-6; D is unclear. The V gene's germline CDR1 is MNHEY and CDR2 SMNVEV (reference sequence). This CDR3 spans 13 amino acids. Deletions cut 9 bases from V and 0 bases from J, with 6 bases between. This CDR3 is CASRGSGANVLTF. DNA of the CDR3: TGTGCCAGTCGCGGCTCTGGGGCCAACGTCCTGACTTTC.

This clonotype appeared many times. This rearrangement joins TRBV15 to TRBJ2-5; D possibly uses TRBD1 or TRBD2 (6 bases each). Trimming removed 5 bases from V and 4 bases from J, with 17 bases in between. CDR1 and CDR2 from the germline V gene are LNHNV and YYDKDF (reference sequence). The CDR3 runs 15 residues. The CDR3 nucleotides read TGTGCCACCAGCCTTGGGGGGCCCGGGGGAGAGACCCAGTACTTC. It encodes CATSLGGPGGETQYF.

This clonotype has only one observation. This chain connects TRBV19 to TRBJ2-4; D not resolved. V was pared by 10 bases and J by 1 base, with 14 bases between. CDR3 length: 14 amino acids. Germline CDR1 LNHDA, CDR2 SQIVND (reference sequence). The CDR3 sequence is CATSEGKAKNIQYF. CDR3 DNA sequence: TGTGCCACCTCGGAAGGGAAGGCCAAAAACATTCAGTACTTC. Based on the CDR3 plus reference TRBV19 and TRBJ2-4, the full variable domain is DGGITQSPKYLFRKEGQNVTLSCEQNLNHDAMYWYRQDPGQGLRLIYYSQIVNDFQKGDIAEGYSVSREKKESFPLTVTSAQKNPTAFYLCATSEGKAKNIQYFGAGTRLSVL.

This clonotype has ten or more counts. The chain has TRBV7-2 and TRBJ2-1, with TRBD2 as a possible D gene (6 bases). Trimming pared 7 bases from V and 0 bases from J, leaving 16 bases between. Germline values: CDR1 SGHTA, CDR2 FQGNSA. CDR3 size: 16 residues. CDR3 DNA sequence: TGTGCCAGCATTCAACGGGGAGGTTCCTCCTACAATGAGCAGTTCTTC. Translated, it gives CASIQRGGSSYNEQFF.

The chain uses TRBV5-1 and TRBJ1-2; perhaps TRBD1 as D (5 bases). Trimming shortened V by 0 bases and J by 3 bases, and 12 bases separated the two germline ends. This CDR3 has 15 residues. Germline V gene sequence: CDR1 SGHRS, CDR2 YFSETQ. CDR3 DNA: TGCGCCAGCAGCTTGGGGGGCTTTAATGACTATGGCTACACCTTC. This gives the protein CASSLGGFNDYGYTF. The full variable domain, rest sourced from reference TRBV5-1 and TRBJ1-2, is KAGVTQTPRYLIKTRGQQVTLSCSPISGHRSVSWYQQTPGQGLQFLFEYFSETQRNKGNFPGRFSGRQFSNSRSEMNVSTLELGDSALYLCASSLGGFNDYGYTFGSGTRLTVV.

Many counts were recorded for this clonotype. V usage is TRBV2 and J usage is TRBJ1-6; tentative D call: TRBD1 (5 bases). Germline values: CDR1 SNHLY, CDR2 FYNNEI. This CDR3 region has 14 residues. V was shortened by 8 bases and J by 9 bases, with 17 bases between the two germline ends. The CDR3 DNA is TGTGCCAGCCGGGGGAGGCAGGGAACTTCACCCCTCCACTTT. Protein: CASRGRQGTSPLHF.

This clonotype was observed at least ten times. This chain uses TRBV5-1 with TRBJ2-1, with 9 bases fitting TRBD2. The CDR3 contains 14 residues. The germline gives CDR1 SGHRS, CDR2 YFSETQ. With V trimmed by 6 bases and J by 6 bases, 7 bases remained unmatched. As DNA, the CDR3 is TGCGCCAGCAAACGGGCAGCGGGGGGCAATGAGCAGTTCTTC. The encoded protein is CASKRAAGGNEQFF.

This clonotype was counted at least ten times. The chain is built from TRBV7-9 and TRBJ2-1; TRBD2 aligns across 9 bases. Germline CDR1 is SEHNR and CDR2 is FQNEAQ (reference sequence). The V segment lost 3 bases and the J segment 7 bases; nucleotides outside the gene matches: 4. The CDR3 runs 14 residues. The CDR3 spells CASSFGGRGNEQFF. In nucleotides, the CDR3 is TGTGCCAGCAGCTTCGGCGGGAGGGGTAATGAGCAGTTCTTC.

This clonotype was detected ten times or more. The chain uses TRBV7-2 and TRBJ2-7; the match to TRBD2 covers 13 bases. The V gene end was trimmed by 8 bases and the J gene end by 1 base; junction bases not matched to a gene: 5. The germline V gene encodes CDR1 SGHTA and CDR2 FQGNSA. The CDR3 loop spans 15 amino acids. The CDR3 coding sequence is TGTGCCAGCCAACTAGCGGGAGGGGGTTCCTACGAGCAGTACTTC. It codes for CASQLAGGGSYEQYF.

J is TRBJ2-7 and V is TRBV6-1; D is undetermined. The CDR3 loop spans 14 amino acids. Trimming took 6 bases from V and 6 from J, leaving 18 bases between them. Germline CDR1 is MNHNS and CDR2 is SASEGT. CDR3 sequence reads: CASSPLGPASEQYF. For the CDR3, the DNA is TGTGCCAGCAGCCCCCTCGGACCCGCCAGCGAGCAGTACTTC.

The sample holds many counts of this clonotype. CDR3 sequence: CASRSDTTYEQYF. In DNA, the CDR3 is TGTGCCAGCAGATCTGACACAACCTACGAGCAGTACTTC. The rearrangement uses TRBV11-2 and TRBJ2-7; D not resolved. The CDR3 extends over 13 amino acids. CDR1 and CDR2 (germline): SGHAT, FQNNGV. Trimming pared 6 bases from V and 2 bases from J, leaving 11 bases between.

This clonotype was seen many times. The chain couples TRBV6-2 or TRBV6-3 to TRBJ1-2; D might be TRBD1 (5 bases). The CDR3 length is 16 residues. The germline V gene has CDR1 MNHEY and CDR2 SVGEGT. V was clipped by 5 bases and J by 3 bases, with 19 bases between them. The CDR3 bases are TGTGCCAGCAGTGCCTGGGACCAAGGTTCGGACTATGGCTACACCTTC. It is translated as CASSAWDQGSDYGYTF.

There are many counts of this clonotype. The chain recombines TRBV10-3 with TRBJ2-7, with D hard to call. The CDR3 extends over 13 amino acids. V was clipped by 0 bases and J by 3 bases, with 6 bases between them. CDR1 ENHRY and CDR2 SYGVKD come from the germline V gene. As DNA, the CDR3 is TGTGCCATCAGTGAGTCGAAGGACTACGAGCAGTACTTC. It specifies CAISESKDYEQYF.

This sequence joins TRBV5-5 and TRBJ1-4, with D hard to call. Trimming stripped 4 bases from V and 3 bases from J, with 13 bases between. The CDR3 has 15 residues. The germline CDR1 and CDR2 sequences are SGHKS and YYEKEE (reference sequence). CDR3 sequence: CASSPFREANEKLFF. The CDR3 region has the DNA TGTGCCAGCAGCCCATTCCGGGAAGCTAATGAAAAACTGTTTTTT. The variable domain in full, with the rest retrieved from reference TRBV5-5 and TRBJ1-4, is DAGVTQSPTHLIKTRGQQVTLRCSPISGHKSVSWYQQVLGQGPQFIFQYYEKEERGRGNFPDRFSARQFPNYSSELNVNALLLGDSALYLCASSPFREANEKLFFGSGTQLSVL.

This clonotype was seen ten or more times. The chain recombines TRBV4-3 with TRBJ2-5, with D uncertain. This CDR3 has 13 residues. Per germline, CDR1 LGHNA and CDR2 YSLEER. V lost 4 bases, J lost 2 bases, and 8 bases lay in between. CDR3 in DNA: TGCGCCAGCAGCCCTAGGTTACAAGAGACCCAGTACTTC. Protein: CASSPRLQETQYF.

Ten or more counts support this clonotype. The chain recombines TRBV10-3 with TRBJ2-3, with D uncertain. The length of the CDR3 is 15 residues. Trimming cost V 3 bases and J 0 bases, with 10 bases left between them. Germline V lookup: CDR1 ENHRY, CDR2 SYGVKD. In DNA, the CDR3 is TGTGCCATCAGTGACCCTCGCCCCAGCACAGATACGCAGTATTTT. It codes for CAISDPRPSTDTQYF.